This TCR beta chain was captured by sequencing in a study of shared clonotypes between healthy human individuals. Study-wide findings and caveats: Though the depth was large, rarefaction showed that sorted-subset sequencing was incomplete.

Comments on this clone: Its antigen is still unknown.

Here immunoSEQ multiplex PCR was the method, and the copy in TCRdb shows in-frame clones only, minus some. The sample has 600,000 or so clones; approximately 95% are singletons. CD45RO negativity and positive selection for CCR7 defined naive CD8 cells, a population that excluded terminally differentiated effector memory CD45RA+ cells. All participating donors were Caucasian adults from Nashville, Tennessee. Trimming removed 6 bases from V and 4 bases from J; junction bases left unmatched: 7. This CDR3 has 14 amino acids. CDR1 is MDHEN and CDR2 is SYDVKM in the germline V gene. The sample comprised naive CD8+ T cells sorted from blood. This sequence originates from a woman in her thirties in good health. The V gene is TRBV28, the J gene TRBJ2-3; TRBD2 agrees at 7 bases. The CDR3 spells CASSPRGSADTQYF. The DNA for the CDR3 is TGTGCCAGCAGCCCCCGCGGGAGCGCAGATACGCAGTATTTT.